This is a list of T cell receptor beta chains from one sample in a study of cytomegalovirus exposure and HLA in healthy donors. Sequencing used immunoSEQ multiplex PCR; TCRdb keeps in-frame clones, though not all of them. Here the sample spans about 140,000 clones, approximately 89% being singletons. What was sequenced was PBMCs. The receptors come from a man aged 18 to 30 in good health and CMV-seronegative. Both conserved end residues are part of each CDR3. D genes are given only for firm matches. The size entry is marked missing in some rows and otherwise reads once, few, many or a size class.

J gene: TRBJ2-2; clone size: -; D gene: -; V gene: TRBV11-3; CDR3 protein: CASSLALFLAENTGELFF; CDR3 DNA: TGTGCCAGCAGCTTAGCCCTGTTCTTAGCGGAGAACACCGGGGAGCTGTTTTTT
J gene: TRBJ2-5; clone size: -; D gene: TRBD1; V gene: TRBV5-1; CDR3 protein: CASSLVGQGMETQYF; CDR3 DNA: TGCGCCAGCAGCTTGGTGGGACAGGGTATGGAGACCCAGTACTTC
J gene: TRBJ2-1; clone size: -; D gene: TRBD2; V gene: TRBV9; CDR3 protein: CASSVGAQRGGFSEQFF; CDR3 DNA: TGTGCCAGCAGCGTCGGAGCCCAGCGGGGGGGCTTTAGTGAGCAGTTCTTC
J gene: TRBJ2-2; clone size: -; D gene: -; V gene: TRBV11-2; CDR3 protein: CASSFFQLTGELFF; CDR3 DNA: TGTGCCAGCAGCTTTTTCCAACTTACCGGGGAGCTGTTTTTT
J gene: TRBJ1-5; clone size: -; D gene: TRBD1; V gene: TRBV28; CDR3 protein: CASRSRGSNQPQHF; CDR3 DNA: TGTGCCAGCAGGTCCAGGGGGAGCAATCAGCCCCAGCATTTT
J gene: TRBJ2-1; clone size: -; D gene: -; V gene: TRBV7-8; CDR3 protein: CASSLAFFGVSAQWYEQFF; CDR3 DNA: TGTGCCAGCAGCTTAGCTTTTTTCGGGGTTAGCGCCCAGTGGTATGAGCAGTTCTTC
J gene: TRBJ2-7; clone size: -; D gene: TRBD2; V gene: TRBV27; CDR3 protein: CASSLSSGGSYEQYF; CDR3 DNA: TGTGCCAGCAGTTTATCTAGCGGGGGATCCTACGAGCAGTACTTC
J gene: TRBJ2-5; clone size: -; D gene: -; V gene: TRBV19; CDR3 protein: CASSIVWAGAKQETQYF; CDR3 DNA: TGTGCCAGTAGTATAGTTTGGGCTGGCGCGAAACAAGAGACCCAGTACTTC
J gene: TRBJ2-2; clone size: -; D gene: TRBD2; V gene: TRBV9; CDR3 protein: CASSVAPSLAGGSGELFF; CDR3 DNA: TGTGCCAGCAGCGTAGCTCCCAGTCTAGCGGGAGGGTCCGGGGAGCTGTTTTTT
J gene: TRBJ2-1; clone size: -; D gene: -; V gene: TRBV30; CDR3 protein: CAWSVINEQFF; CDR3 DNA: TGTGCCTGGAGTGTCATCAATGAGCAGTTCTTC
J gene: TRBJ2-3; clone size: -; D gene: -; V gene: TRBV27; CDR3 protein: CASTPPGLDTQYF; CDR3 DNA: TGTGCCAGCACCCCGCCAGGGTTGGATACGCAGTATTTT
J gene: TRBJ1-3; clone size: -; D gene: -; V gene: TRBV9; CDR3 protein: CASSPSTGLAQSSSGNTIYF; CDR3 DNA: TGTGCCAGCAGCCCTTCGACTGGGCTAGCACAGTCGAGCTCTGGAAACACCATATATTTT
J gene: TRBJ2-4; clone size: -; D gene: TRBD2; V gene: TRBV4-1; CDR3 protein: CASSQGPSGRLGSNIQYF; CDR3 DNA: TGCGCCAGCAGCCAAGGACCTAGCGGGAGGTTGGGTTCAAACATTCAGTACTTC
J gene: TRBJ2-1; clone size: -; D gene: -; V gene: TRBV9; CDR3 protein: CASRPSGHNEQFF; CDR3 DNA: TGTGCCAGCAGACCCAGCGGACACAATGAGCAGTTCTTC
J gene: TRBJ2-7; clone size: once; D gene: -; V gene: TRBV7-2; CDR3 protein: CASSAAGTPRPPRPYEQYF; CDR3 DNA: TGTGCCAGCAGCGCAGCCGGGACTCCTAGACCGCCGCGGCCATACGAGCAGTACTTC
J gene: TRBJ2-3; clone size: -; D gene: TRBD2; V gene: TRBV19; CDR3 protein: CASTTKRDLNTDTQYF; CDR3 DNA: TGTGCCAGTACCACAAAGCGGGACCTAAACACAGATACGCAGTATTTT
J gene: TRBJ2-1; clone size: few; D gene: TRBD1; V gene: TRBV2; CDR3 protein: CASNPGQGPGWTNEQFF; CDR3 DNA: TGTGCCAGCAATCCGGGACAGGGGCCGGGGTGGACGAATGAGCAGTTCTTC
J gene: TRBJ2-5; clone size: -; D gene: TRBD2; V gene: TRBV7-2; CDR3 protein: CASSLFTSGRGGETQYF; CDR3 DNA: TGTGCCAGCAGCTTATTTACTAGCGGGAGGGGAGGGGAGACCCAGTACTTC
J gene: TRBJ1-1; clone size: -; D gene: -; V gene: TRBV5-6; CDR3 protein: CASSSGGAEAFF; CDR3 DNA: TGTGCCAGCAGCTCGGGGGGCGCTGAAGCTTTCTTT
J gene: TRBJ1-2; clone size: few; D gene: TRBD1; V gene: TRBV4-1; CDR3 protein: CASSHHLRTGDNYGYTF; CDR3 DNA: TGCGCCAGCAGCCATCATCTTCGGACAGGGGACAACTATGGCTACACCTTC
J gene: TRBJ1-5; clone size: -; D gene: TRBD1; V gene: TRBV10-3; CDR3 protein: CAISESDRGGWSQHF; CDR3 DNA: TGTGCCATCAGTGAGTCGGACAGGGGGGGCTGGTCCCAGCATTTT
J gene: TRBJ2-5; clone size: -; D gene: TRBD2; V gene: TRBV6-1; CDR3 protein: CASSERLAGDLLQETQYF; CDR3 DNA: TGTGCCAGCAGTGAAAGGCTAGCGGGGGATTTGCTCCAAGAGACCCAGTACTTC
J gene: TRBJ2-2; clone size: -; D gene: -; V gene: TRBV6-1; CDR3 protein: CASTRQGELFF; CDR3 DNA: TGTGCCAGCACCCGACAGGGGGAGCTGTTTTTT
J gene: TRBJ1-3; clone size: -; D gene: -; V gene: TRBV9; CDR3 protein: CASSGSQGAPGNTIYF; CDR3 DNA: TGTGCCAGCAGCGGGTCACAGGGAGCTCCTGGAAACACCATATATTTT
J gene: TRBJ2-7; clone size: few; D gene: TRBD1; V gene: TRBV14; CDR3 protein: CASSNRDRGSEQYF; CDR3 DNA: TGTGCCAGCAGCAACCGGGACAGGGGGAGCGAGCAGTACTTC
J gene: TRBJ2-1; clone size: -; D gene: -; V gene: TRBV6-5; CDR3 protein: CASSHSSYNEQFF; CDR3 DNA: TGTGCCAGCAGTCATAGCTCCTACAATGAGCAGTTCTTC
J gene: TRBJ1-5; clone size: -; D gene: -; V gene: TRBV11-2; CDR3 protein: CATARSSNQPQHF; CDR3 DNA: TGTGCCACAGCCAGGTCTAGCAATCAGCCCCAGCATTTT
J gene: TRBJ1-1; clone size: -; D gene: TRBD1; V gene: TRBV27; CDR3 protein: CASSLMTGGEEAFF; CDR3 DNA: TGTGCCAGCAGCTTAATGACAGGGGGCGAAGAAGCTTTCTTT
J gene: TRBJ1-5; clone size: -; D gene: TRBD1; V gene: TRBV6-6; CDR3 protein: CASSTGTGGKDQPQHF; CDR3 DNA: TGTGCCAGCAGCACCGGGACAGGGGGCAAGGATCAGCCCCAGCATTTT
J gene: TRBJ2-3; clone size: -; D gene: -; V gene: TRBV5-6; CDR3 protein: CASSLSGSSTDTQYF; CDR3 DNA: TGTGCCAGCAGCTTGAGCGGGTCTAGCACAGATACGCAGTATTTT
J gene: TRBJ2-2; clone size: -; D gene: -; V gene: TRBV7-7; CDR3 protein: CASSFGGTGELFF; CDR3 DNA: TGTGCCAGCAGCTTCGGGGGCACCGGGGAGCTGTTTTTT
J gene: TRBJ2-7; clone size: -; D gene: TRBD2; V gene: TRBV2; CDR3 protein: CASAGVSYEQYF; CDR3 DNA: TGTGCCAGCGCGGGGGTGAGCTACGAGCAGTACTTC
J gene: TRBJ2-1; clone size: -; D gene: -; V gene: TRBV6-5; CDR3 protein: CASRLESNEQFF; CDR3 DNA: TGTGCCAGCCGACTAGAGAGCAATGAGCAGTTCTTC
J gene: TRBJ1-2; clone size: -; D gene: -; V gene: TRBV30; CDR3 protein: CAWSSRLDYTF; CDR3 DNA: TGTGCCTGGAGCTCCAGACTGGACTACACCTTC
J gene: TRBJ1-2; clone size: -; D gene: -; V gene: TRBV5-6; CDR3 protein: CASSPGLHGYTF; CDR3 DNA: TGTGCCAGCAGCCCGGGACTCCACGGCTACACCTTC
J gene: TRBJ1-3; clone size: -; D gene: -; V gene: TRBV5-1; CDR3 protein: CASSYGGQGPGNTIYF; CDR3 DNA: TGCGCCAGCAGCTACGGAGGTCAGGGGCCTGGAAACACCATATATTTT
J gene: TRBJ2-5; clone size: few; D gene: -; V gene: TRBV5-4; CDR3 protein: CASSFKPQETQYF; CDR3 DNA: TGTGCCAGCAGCTTTAAGCCCCAAGAGACCCAGTACTTC
J gene: TRBJ2-2; clone size: -; D gene: TRBD2; V gene: TRBV11-2; CDR3 protein: CASSPGLGGTGELFF; CDR3 DNA: TGTGCCAGCAGCCCCGGACTAGGCGGGACCGGGGAGCTGTTTTTT
J gene: TRBJ2-2; clone size: -; D gene: -; V gene: TRBV5-4; CDR3 protein: CASSLGAGELFF; CDR3 DNA: TGTGCCAGCAGCTTAGGGGCCGGGGAGCTGTTTTTT
J gene: TRBJ2-3; clone size: -; D gene: -; V gene: TRBV15; CDR3 protein: CATSSRRDTDTQYF; CDR3 DNA: TGTGCCACCAGCTCTCGCCGGGATACAGATACGCAGTATTTT
J gene: TRBJ1-2; clone size: -; D gene: TRBD1; V gene: TRBV19; CDR3 protein: CASSIVTPGTADGYTF; CDR3 DNA: TGTGCCAGTAGTATTGTAACCCCCGGGACAGCCGATGGCTACACCTTC
J gene: TRBJ1-2; clone size: -; D gene: -; V gene: TRBV25-1; CDR3 protein: CASSEIGGHGGYTF; CDR3 DNA: TGTGCCAGCAGTGAAATCGGAGGGCATGGTGGCTACACCTTC
J gene: TRBJ2-7; clone size: -; D gene: TRBD1; V gene: TRBV7-9; CDR3 protein: CASTLGQDNYEQYF; CDR3 DNA: TGTGCCAGCACCCTTGGACAGGATAACTACGAGCAGTACTTC
J gene: TRBJ1-1; clone size: -; D gene: -; V gene: TRBV19; CDR3 protein: CASSIQGNTEAFF; CDR3 DNA: TGTGCCAGTAGTATACAGGGGAACACTGAAGCTTTCTTT
J gene: TRBJ2-3; clone size: -; D gene: TRBD2; V gene: TRBV29-1; CDR3 protein: CSVGGTSGRDTDTQYF; CDR3 DNA: TGCAGCGTTGGCGGGACTAGCGGGAGAGACACAGATACGCAGTATTTT
J gene: TRBJ2-2; clone size: -; D gene: -; V gene: TRBV27; CDR3 protein: CASRFLGAPSTGELFF; CDR3 DNA: TGTGCCAGCAGATTTCTGGGGGCGCCAAGCACCGGGGAGCTGTTTTTT
J gene: TRBJ1-1; clone size: -; D gene: -; V gene: TRBV11-2; CDR3 protein: CASSLGVTGITEAFF; CDR3 DNA: TGTGCCAGCAGCTTAGGAGTCACAGGGATTACTGAAGCTTTCTTT
J gene: TRBJ2-1; clone size: -; D gene: TRBD1; V gene: TRBV6-1; CDR3 protein: CASTRDRDYNEQFF; CDR3 DNA: TGTGCCAGCACGAGGGACAGGGATTACAATGAGCAGTTCTTC
J gene: TRBJ1-2; clone size: -; D gene: -; V gene: TRBV5-4; CDR3 protein: CASSQQGEHGYTF; CDR3 DNA: TGTGCCAGCAGCCAACAGGGTGAACATGGCTACACCTTC
J gene: TRBJ2-2; clone size: -; D gene: TRBD2; V gene: TRBV30; CDR3 protein: CAWSALAGGPTGELFF; CDR3 DNA: TGTGCCTGGAGTGCACTAGCGGGGGGCCCCACCGGGGAGCTGTTTTTT